The 5 T cell receptor beta chains listed next were all sequenced from one sample in a study of STAT5B mutations in CD4+ large granular lymphocyte leukemia. Profiling relied on immunoSEQ multiplex PCR, and the TCRdb table lists in-frame clones only, not all of them. The sample records about 36,000 clones, about 81% being singletons. Sequencing was performed on CD4+ T cells from blood buffy coats. These receptors were obtained from a human donor in good health.

The genes are TRBV5-4 and TRBJ1-2; 11 nucleotides match TRBD1. The J segment lost 6 bases and the V segment lost 5 bases, leaving 3 bases of the junction unmatched. The CDR3 runs to 13 residues. From germline, CDR1 is SGHNT and CDR2 YYREEE (reference sequence). DNA of the CDR3: TGTGCCAGCAGAGGGACAGGGGGTAATGGCTACACCTTC. It encodes CASRGTGGNGYTF.

This chain uses TRBV21-1 with TRBJ2-3; the table's D call TRBD1 went unverified against the DNA. TRBV21-1 is a recognized pseudogene. CDR3 length: 19 residues. The CDR3 DNA reads TGTGCCAGCAGCAAAGCTGGGACAGGGGCCGGTACTAGCACAGATACGCAGTATTTT. Translating it yields CASSKAGTGAGTSTDTQYF.

This chain connects TRBV7-9 to TRBJ1-1; unclear D gene. Germline V CDR1 and CDR2: SEHNR, FQNEAQ (reference sequence). The CDR3 is made up of 13 amino acids. Trimming shortened V by 5 bases and J by 4 bases, and 11 bases separated the two germline ends. The CDR3 DNA follows: TGTGCCAGCAGCAGGTGGGGTGGCACTGAAGCTTTCTTT. Translated: CASSRWGGTEAFF. The whole variable domain, remainder taken from reference TRBV7-9 and TRBJ1-1, is DTGVSQNPRHKITKRGQNVTFRCDPISEHNRLYWYRQTLGQGPEFLTYFQNEAQLEKSRLLSDRFSAERPKGSFSTLEIQRTEQGDSAMYLCASSRWGGTEAFFGQGTRLTVV.

The chain carries TRBV11-2 and TRBJ2-7; D gene ambiguous. The V and J ends lost 6 bases and 7 bases respectively, with 16 bases between them. This CDR3 is built from 13 residues. Germline CDR1 and CDR2: SGHAT and FQNNGV. The CDR3 bases are TGTGCCAGCAGTCAATCCGGGCCTGGGGAGCAGTACTTC. This translates into CASSQSGPGEQYF.

The gene calls are TRBV7-9 and TRBJ1-1, with D perhaps matching TRBD1 (6 bases). V lost 1 base and J 10 bases, leaving 13 bases between the germline ends. The CDR3 contains 13 residues. The V gene's germline CDR1 is SEHNR and CDR2 FQNEAQ (reference sequence). CDR3 sequence (DNA): TGTGCCAGCAGCTTAGGGGGGGGCGTCGGAGCTTTCTTT. It translates to CASSLGGGVGAFF.